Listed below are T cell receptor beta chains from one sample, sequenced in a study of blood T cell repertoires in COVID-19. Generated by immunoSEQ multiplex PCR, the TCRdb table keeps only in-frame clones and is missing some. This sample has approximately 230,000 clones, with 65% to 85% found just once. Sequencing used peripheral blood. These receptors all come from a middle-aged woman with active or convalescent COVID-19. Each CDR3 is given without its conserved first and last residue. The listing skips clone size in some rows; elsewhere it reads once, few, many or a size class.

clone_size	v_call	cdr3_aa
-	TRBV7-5	VRSLAGCGGQSSGANVLT
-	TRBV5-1	ASSPGDRGPGNTIY
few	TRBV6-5	ASSSLAGGPYNEQF
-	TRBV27	ASSSTGGKSQPQH
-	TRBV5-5	ASSLARPGAEEKLF
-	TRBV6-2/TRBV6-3	ASSYSSDWDTEAF
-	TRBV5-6	ASSTEQGANTEAF
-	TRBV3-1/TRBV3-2	ASSPGQVSFYGYT
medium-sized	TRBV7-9	ASSHRDRHNEQF
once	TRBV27	ASSTNRAASYGYT
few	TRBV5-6	ASSVPRTGGNYGYT
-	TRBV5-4	ASSLDYAYEQY
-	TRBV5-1	ASSLDKGGYTDTQY
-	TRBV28	ASSPGGRNQPQH
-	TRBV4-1	ASGQGTRWTEAF
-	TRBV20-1	SARSAYGYT
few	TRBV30	AWSPLGRGNYGYT
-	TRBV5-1	ASSETGTGLYTIY
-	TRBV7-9	ASSNLRGQGNTGELF
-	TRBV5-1	ASSLETGYGYT
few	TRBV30	AWSTVSQETQY
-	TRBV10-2	ATKMGTGNFREAF
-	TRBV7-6	ASSSLGTGGRAGNTIY
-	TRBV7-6	ASSPFPSGNTIY
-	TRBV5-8	ASEGIGTDTQY
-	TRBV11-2	ASSSLYEQY
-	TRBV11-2	ASSLEGQGATNEKLF
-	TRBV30	AWSSGLGQPQH
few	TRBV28	ASRPWLSANYGYT
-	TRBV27	ASKGIRGGRASRGYT
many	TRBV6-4	ASSDSAGGSPLH
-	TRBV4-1	ASSRTRTDYGYT
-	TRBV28	ASRAGGAKNIQY
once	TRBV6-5	ASRRGSNYGYT
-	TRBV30	AWRLQGASGYT
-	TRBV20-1	SASAGTGDNEQF
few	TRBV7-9	ASSLEENQPQH
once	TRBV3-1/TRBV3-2	ASSQQGRGGYT
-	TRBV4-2	ASSRGLAGVPQETQY
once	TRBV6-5	ASSPGQGLRSPLH
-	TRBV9	ASSRPTGWNYGYT
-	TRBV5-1	ASSSIRQGAHEQY
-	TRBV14	ASSQMTGGLTEAF
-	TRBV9	ASSVEGQLAGPTDTQY
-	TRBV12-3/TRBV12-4	ASGSMDSNKQY
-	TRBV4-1	ASSQLQGKGNTIY
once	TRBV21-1	ASSKEQGNEQF
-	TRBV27	ASSLNQGTYNSPLH
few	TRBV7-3	ASSLSGGVSEQF
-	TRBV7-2	ASSPPPAVGYT